A selection of T cell receptor beta chains follows, all from one sample in a study of shared clonotypes between healthy human individuals. Using immunoSEQ multiplex PCR, the repertoire was profiled, and TCRdb retains in-frame clones only, with some absent. The table includes around 610,000 clones, 96% detected once. Sequencing was performed on naive CD8+ T cells sorted from blood. These receptor sequences come from a woman under 40 in good health. Both conserved end residues are trimmed from each CDR3.

13 TRBJ2-5 TRBV2 ASSESMGSRSPQY
12 TRBJ2-1 TRBV5-1 ASSLDLTTNEQF
12 TRBJ2-1 TRBV4-2 ASSAGLADNEQF
13 TRBJ2-5 TRBV19 ASSLRDSTVETQY
12 TRBJ1-1 TRBV27 ASSLSPQYTEAF
16 TRBJ2-7 TRBV11-2 ASGLRPIAEADPYEQY
15 TRBJ1-5 TRBV30 AWSLPCPVRPEEPQH
12 TRBJ2-7 TRBV6-7 ASSYTGCRYEQY
13 TRBJ2-3 TRBV6-5 ASSSLAGGLDTQY
13 TRBJ1-2 TRBV5-4 ASSPDRGANYGYT
14 TRBJ2-2 TRBV5-1 ASSDGRALNTGELF
14 TRBJ2-1 TRBV27 ASSALGGDTYNEQF
14 TRBJ1-1 TRBV25-1 ASSEQTGGIETEAF
13 TRBJ2-1 TRBV29-1 SVDTGTSPLDEQF
15 TRBJ2-3 TRBV4-2 ASSLSTGGEWADTQY
13 TRBJ1-5 TRBV28 ASRLFVAGVQPQH
13 TRBJ1-1 TRBV6-1 ASRRFIGENPEAF
14 TRBJ2-3 TRBV5-1 ASSFLVVSRTDTQY
12 TRBJ1-6 TRBV4-2 ASSQGMSHSPLH
14 TRBJ2-1 TRBV28 ASTSDKLTGIDEQF
15 TRBJ2-1 TRBV28 ASSLSRKTSGSHEQF
10 TRBJ2-4 TRBV7-6 ASSEAKNIQY
14 TRBJ2-7 TRBV19 ASSQGSGILSYEQY
12 TRBJ2-2 TRBV27 ASSFAGWAGELF
14 TRBJ1-1 TRBV7-9 ASSPRDSDRDTEAF
12 TRBJ1-1 TRBV27 ASTLGISSTEAF
18 TRBJ1-5 TRBV23-1 ASSPKNTGQVLASNQPQH
16 TRBJ2-1 TRBV4-1 ASSQGNSGRRIDNEQF
13 TRBJ1-3 TRBV2 ASSEVGGAGNTIY
12 TRBJ2-1 TRBV28 ASSSGTRANEQF
14 TRBJ2-7 TRBV7-9 ASSTPGSGSVYEQY
13 TRBJ1-5 TRBV19 ASSTGLFSNQPQH
11 TRBJ1-5 TRBV2 ASSVGGHQPQH
16 TRBJ2-3 TRBV11-2 ASSLGQEPGLTPHTQY
12 TRBJ2-7 TRBV10-3 AISDKDRVLEQY
12 TRBJ2-1 TRBV19 ASRTGEKLGEQF
11 TRBJ1-2 TRBV7-9 ASTTGDSYGYT
14 TRBJ1-5 TRBV19 ASTSPAGGENQPQH
13 TRBJ2-1 TRBV14 ASSPAGQVYNEQF
11 TRBJ2-1 TRBV5-1 ASSGVAYNEQF
9 TRBJ2-1 TRBV6-1 ASPRGYEQF
9 TRBJ2-7 TRBV11-2 ASSPGYEQY
13 TRBJ2-6 TRBV27 ASSPYNTGANVLT
9 TRBJ2-1 TRBV28 ASSLTGKQF
13 TRBJ2-1 TRBV27 ASRAGTGGGNEQF
11 TRBJ2-3 TRBV9 ASSADLTDTQY
13 TRBJ2-6 TRBV9 ASTRGVSGANVLT
12 TRBJ2-2 TRBV28 ASRRQGNTGELF
13 TRBJ2-7 TRBV5-6 ASSPDRRPEHEQY
10 TRBJ2-2 TRBV27 ASSLRGGELF
14 TRBJ2-2 TRBV25-1 ASSELVEGETGELF
13 TRBJ2-1 TRBV5-1 ASSFRRETYNEQF
14 TRBJ2-2 TRBV27 ASGTREGTNTGELF
12 TRBJ1-5 TRBV19 ASSMGGFHQPQH
12 NA TRBV7-9 ASSSSGRQYEQY
12 TRBJ2-7 TRBV2 ASSEAGQGYEQY
14 TRBJ2-2 TRBV28 ASSFPSLGGTGELF
13 TRBJ2-2 TRBV27 ASSFGTGGTGELF
10 TRBJ2-7 TRBV7-9 ASSLGDYEQY